This T cell receptor (beta chain) was retrieved from a study of response to subunit inactivated influenza vaccine. Overall study findings and caveats: With each seasonal influenza vaccination, the authors suggested, few new T cells are recruited.

Concerning this clonotype: Its specificity is not known.

There are 15 residues in the CDR3. Trimming cost V 4 bases and J 5 bases, with 20 bases left between them. CDR1 and CDR2 from the germline V gene are SQVTM and ANQGSEA. TCRdb recomputed calls from the RT-PCR reads with MiXCR, one row per CDR3 protein. The table lists 280,000 or so distinct CDR3 sequences, 20% to 25% of them singletons, with about a tenth in the top ten. The input for sequencing was PBMCs from blood, taken about 20 months after vaccination. The receptor was isolated from a man between 45 and 75 years old who received an inactivated influenza vaccine. The chain uses TRBV29-1 and TRBJ2-5; a possible D gene is TRBD2 (6 bases). The CDR3 coding sequence is TGCAGCGTTGGCGGAAGGGCGGGACTCGGGGAGACCCAGTACTTC. Translated, it gives CSVGGRAGLGETQYF. Filled out from reference TRBV29-1 and TRBJ2-5, the complete variable domain reads SAVISQKPSRDICQRGTSLTIQCQVDSQVTMMFWYRQQPGQSLTLIATANQGSEATYESGFVIDKFPISRPNLTFSTLTVSNMSPEDSSIYLCSVGGRAGLGETQYFGPGTRLLVL.